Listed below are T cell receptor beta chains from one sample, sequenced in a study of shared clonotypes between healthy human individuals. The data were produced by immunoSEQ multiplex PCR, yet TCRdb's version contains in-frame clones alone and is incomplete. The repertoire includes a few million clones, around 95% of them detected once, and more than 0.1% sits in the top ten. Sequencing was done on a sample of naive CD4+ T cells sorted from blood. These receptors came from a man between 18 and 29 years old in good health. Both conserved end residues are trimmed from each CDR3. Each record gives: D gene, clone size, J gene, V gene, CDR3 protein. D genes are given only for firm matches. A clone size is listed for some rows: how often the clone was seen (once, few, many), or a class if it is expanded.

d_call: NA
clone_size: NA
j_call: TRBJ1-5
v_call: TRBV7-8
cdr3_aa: ASSSGTGINQPQH

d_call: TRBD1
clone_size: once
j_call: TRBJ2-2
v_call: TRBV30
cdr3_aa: AWKTGFGELF

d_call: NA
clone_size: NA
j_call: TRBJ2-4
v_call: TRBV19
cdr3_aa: ASSIRGGHRRGESGKNIQY

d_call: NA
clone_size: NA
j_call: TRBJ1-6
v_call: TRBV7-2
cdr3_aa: ASSSTGSSPLH

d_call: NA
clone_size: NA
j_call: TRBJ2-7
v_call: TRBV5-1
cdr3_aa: ASSLDPGDSYEQY

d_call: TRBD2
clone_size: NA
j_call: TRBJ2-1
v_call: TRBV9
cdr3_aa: ASSVAGLAPHEQF

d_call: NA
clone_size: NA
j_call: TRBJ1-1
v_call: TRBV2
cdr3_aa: ASINPDAANTEAF

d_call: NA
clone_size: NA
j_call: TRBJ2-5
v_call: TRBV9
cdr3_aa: ASSLTGWETQY

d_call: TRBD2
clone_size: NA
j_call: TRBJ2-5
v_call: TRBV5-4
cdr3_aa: ASSSRSVAGVETQY

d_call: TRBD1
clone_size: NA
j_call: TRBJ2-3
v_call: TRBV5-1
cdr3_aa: ASSSTGVGSTDTQY

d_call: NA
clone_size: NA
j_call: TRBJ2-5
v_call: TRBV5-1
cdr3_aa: ASSLDSLETQY

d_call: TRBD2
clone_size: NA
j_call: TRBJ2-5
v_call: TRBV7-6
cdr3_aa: ASSLELAGGTQY

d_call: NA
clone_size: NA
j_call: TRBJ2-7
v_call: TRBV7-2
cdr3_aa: ASSLVSYEQY

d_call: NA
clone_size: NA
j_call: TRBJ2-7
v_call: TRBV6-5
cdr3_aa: ASSPFPGSYEQY

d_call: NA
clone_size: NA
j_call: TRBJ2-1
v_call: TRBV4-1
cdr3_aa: ASSISEGISYNEQF

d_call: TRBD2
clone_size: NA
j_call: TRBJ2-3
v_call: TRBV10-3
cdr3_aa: AIRRGGEAGPTDTQY

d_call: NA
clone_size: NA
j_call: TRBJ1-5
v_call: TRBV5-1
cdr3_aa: ASSLAEGQPQH

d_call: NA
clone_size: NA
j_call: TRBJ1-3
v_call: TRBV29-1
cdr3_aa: SVDGAGSTIY

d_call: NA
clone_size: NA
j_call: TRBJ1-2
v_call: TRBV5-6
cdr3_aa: ASSSRLIRQEANYGYT

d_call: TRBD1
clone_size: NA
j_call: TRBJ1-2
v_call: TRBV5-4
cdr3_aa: ASSHLTGGNYGYT

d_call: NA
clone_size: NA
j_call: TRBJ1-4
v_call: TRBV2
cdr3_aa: ASSAGTFEKLF

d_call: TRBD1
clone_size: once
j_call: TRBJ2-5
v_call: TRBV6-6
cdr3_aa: ASSTGGTGVETQY

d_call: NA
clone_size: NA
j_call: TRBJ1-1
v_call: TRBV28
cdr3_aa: ASSLGGGGNTEAF

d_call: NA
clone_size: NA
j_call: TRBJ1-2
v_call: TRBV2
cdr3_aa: ASKLTYGYT